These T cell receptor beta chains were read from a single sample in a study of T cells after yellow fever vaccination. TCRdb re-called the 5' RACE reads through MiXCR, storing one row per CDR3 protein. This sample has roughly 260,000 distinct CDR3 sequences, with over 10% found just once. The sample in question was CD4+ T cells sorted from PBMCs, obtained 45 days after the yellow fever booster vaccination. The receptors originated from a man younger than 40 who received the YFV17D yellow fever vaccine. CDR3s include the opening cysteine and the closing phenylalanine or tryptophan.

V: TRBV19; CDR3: CASSIDVPVLSSYNEQFF
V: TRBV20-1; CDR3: CSARASGAAYEQYF
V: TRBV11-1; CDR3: CASSLGLAGDEQFF
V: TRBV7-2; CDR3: CASSFQGADNEQFF
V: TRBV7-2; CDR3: CASSRAETQYF
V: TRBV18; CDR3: CASSPSGGTNTIYF
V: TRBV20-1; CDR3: CSASKKRAPTGELFF
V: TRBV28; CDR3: CASSLSGASQPQHF
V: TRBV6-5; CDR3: CASTYLGFNSPLHF
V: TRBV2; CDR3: CASSQGARGYTF
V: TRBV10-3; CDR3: CAISDPPGDTQYF
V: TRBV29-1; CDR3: CSVCLGEEGSPLHF
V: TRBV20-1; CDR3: CSARRSGLAEYEQYF
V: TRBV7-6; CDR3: CASSPGLSSYEQYF
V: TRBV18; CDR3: CASSSQSGGYEQYF
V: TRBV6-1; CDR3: CATQGRTSYNEQFF
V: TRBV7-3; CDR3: CASSRLPNREQYF
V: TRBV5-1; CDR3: CASSVGPYQETQYF
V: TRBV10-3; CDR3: CAISEVRGTDGYTF
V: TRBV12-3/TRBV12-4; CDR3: CASTSTSGSNEQFF
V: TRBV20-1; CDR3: CSAKQGRGTEAFF
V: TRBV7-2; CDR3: CASSLERTEAFF
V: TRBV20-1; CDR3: CSAQRGTSGTYNEQFF
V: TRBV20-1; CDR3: CSARDLAGWQTQYF
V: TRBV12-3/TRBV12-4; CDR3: CASEGSETQYF
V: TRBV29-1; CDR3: CSVRGLGYGRKRYEQYF
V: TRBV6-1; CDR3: CASSPGTNTGELFF
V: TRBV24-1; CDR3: CATQGISYEQYF
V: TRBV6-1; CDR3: CASRDRTGRMNTEAFF
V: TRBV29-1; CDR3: CSVGPTAPTAPPTF
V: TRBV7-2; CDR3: CASSFRPMQGYNEQFF
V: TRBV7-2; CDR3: CASSLKRRAVNEQFF
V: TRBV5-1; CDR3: CASSDPATVNTEAFF
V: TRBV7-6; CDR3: CASSNRGNTEAFF
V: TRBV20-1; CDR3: CSAPVRPYSGYTF
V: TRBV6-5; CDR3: CASSYRDSRDYTF
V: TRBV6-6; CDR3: CASSYSMSGEQYF
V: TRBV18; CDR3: CASSAPRPDTQYF
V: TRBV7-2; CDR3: CASSRVGYGYTF
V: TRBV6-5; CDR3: CASSYSKRGQADYGYTF
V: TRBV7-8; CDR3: CASSPGVPRSDTQYF
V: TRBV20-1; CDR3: CSARDKGASGMNTGELFF
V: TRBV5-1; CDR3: CASSLPPTGELFF
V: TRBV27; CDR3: CASSLSLGGQGGRGTEAFF
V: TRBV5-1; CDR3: CASSLPGQGAGELFF
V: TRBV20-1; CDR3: CSAPKAGLGTGELFF
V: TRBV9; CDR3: CASSRAGAGSTDTQYF
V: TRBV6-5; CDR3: CASSYRRVTGELFF
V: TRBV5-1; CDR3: CASSLQGLASGTDTQYF
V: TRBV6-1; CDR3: CASSVNYNEQFF
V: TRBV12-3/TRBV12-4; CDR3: CASSATGWDIQYF
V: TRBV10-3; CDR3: CAIRRESSTDTQYF
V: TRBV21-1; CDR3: CASTRGTGSDGYTF
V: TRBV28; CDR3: CASSLLLGNSNQPQHF
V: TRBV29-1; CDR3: CSVALSGADTEAFF
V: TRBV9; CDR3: CASSIGLAASTDTQYF
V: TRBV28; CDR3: CAVRQVPSHQPQHF
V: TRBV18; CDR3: CASSNRDRDTEAFF
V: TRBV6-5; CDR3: CASSYRGATEAFF